These T cell receptor beta chains were read from a single sample in a study of blood T cell repertoires in COVID-19. Clones were read by immunoSEQ multiplex PCR, and TCRdb kept only the in-frame ones, dropping some. Of 120,000 to 150,000 clones listed, about 84% are singletons. The sample was peripheral blood. The receptors stem from a woman of 80 years or more in a cohort sampled during active or convalescent COVID-19. CDR3s include the opening cysteine and the closing phenylalanine or tryptophan. The D gene is left open where the match is weak. Where a row states a size, it is once, few, many or the class of an expanded clone; other rows omit it.

TRBJ2-3 . TRBV6-5 . TGTGCCACTTTGCAGGGAATGGATACGCAGTATTTT CATLQGMDTQYF
TRBJ1-5 . TRBV28 . TGTGCCAGCAGTCCCGGGACAAGGGGAAGCAATCAGCCCCAGCATTTT CASSPGTRGSNQPQHF
TRBJ1-6 . TRBV21-1 . TGTGCCAGCAGCAAACACCGGACAGTTCATAATTCACCCCTCCACTTT CASSKHRTVHNSPLHF
TRBJ1-1 . TRBV5-5 TRBD1 TGTGCCAGCAGAGCCGACAGGGGGGTTTGGGACACTGAAGCTTTCTTT CASRADRGVWDTEAFF
TRBJ1-5 . TRBV27 TRBD1 TGTGCCAGCAGTTTACAGGGGACAGGGCGCAATCAGCCCCAGCATTTT CASSLQGTGRNQPQHF
TRBJ1-4 . TRBV18 . TGTGCCAGCTCACCACCTACAGGAAGGGCAACTAATGAAAAACTGTTTTTT CASSPPTGRATNEKLFF
TRBJ2-3 once TRBV11-1 TRBD1 TGTGCCAGCAGCCCCGGGACAGGCCACGCAGATACGCAGTATTTT CASSPGTGHADTQYF
TRBJ2-3 . TRBV15 TRBD1 TGTGCCACCAGCAGAGGGGGAATGGGACAGGGCACAGATACGCAGTATTTT CATSRGGMGQGTDTQYF
TRBJ2-3 . TRBV28 . TGTGCCAGCAGTTTCGCGGGGCTAGAAACAGATACGCAGTATTTT CASSFAGLETDTQYF
TRBJ2-3 . TRBV5-4 TRBD2 TGTGCCAGCAGCTTGGCGGCGGGGGGGAACACAGATACGCAGTATTTT CASSLAAGGNTDTQYF
TRBJ1-1 . TRBV7-9 . TGTGCCAGCAGCTTTCGAGGTTTGAGCACTGAAGCTTTCTTT CASSFRGLSTEAFF
TRBJ1-5 . TRBV28 . TGTGCCAGCACCCTGGGGGGGGTGAGCAATCAGCCCCAGCATTTT CASTLGGVSNQPQHF
TRBJ1-2 . TRBV2 TRBD1 TGTGCCCTCCAGAGTACAGGGGGCTATGGCTACACCTTC CALQSTGGYGYTF
TRBJ1-1 few TRBV19 . TGTGCCAGTAGTATACAGACTAACACTGAAGCTTTCTTT CASSIQTNTEAFF
TRBJ2-1 . TRBV27 . TGTGCCAGCAGTCCGTGGGGGGTCAGCTCCTACAATGAGCAGTTCTTC CASSPWGVSSYNEQFF
TRBJ2-5 . TRBV11-2 TRBD2 TGTGCCAGCAGCTTCGCGAGGTGGGCGGGGGATCTTCAAGAGACCCAGTACTTC CASSFARWAGDLQETQYF
TRBJ2-7 once TRBV6-2/TRBV6-3 TRBD2 TGTGCCAGCAGACCTAGCGGGGGGACCTACGAGCAGTACTTC CASRPSGGTYEQYF
TRBJ2-2 . TRBV5-1 . TGCGCCAGCAGCTTGGATACAGGGAACACCGGGGAGCTGTTTTTT CASSLDTGNTGELFF
TRBJ2-1 . TRBV5-1 . TGCGCCAGCAGCTTGGTTTCCCTAGTCAGGGACAATGAGCAGTTCTTC CASSLVSLVRDNEQFF
TRBJ1-1 . TRBV18 . TGTGCCAGCTCACCACGGACAAATTTGAACACTGAAGCTTTCTTT CASSPRTNLNTEAFF
TRBJ2-5 . TRBV18 . TGTGCCAGCTCACCCACTGAATTTAGCGGAGCGGAGACCCAGTACTTC CASSPTEFSGAETQYF
TRBJ1-2 . TRBV7-9 TRBD1 TGTGCCAGCAGGTCGACAGGGGGCCTTTATGGCTACACCTTC CASRSTGGLYGYTF
TRBJ2-7 . TRBV29-1 . TGCAGCGTTGAAGGCAGGGCATACGAGCAGTACTTC CSVEGRAYEQYF
TRBJ2-7 . TRBV11-2 TRBD1 TGTGCCAGCAGTCTCGGGACAGCTTCCTCCTACGAGCAGTACTTC CASSLGTASSYEQYF
TRBJ1-1 . TRBV6-1 . TGTGCCAGCAGTGAGGGCAGCTATAACACTGAAGCTTTCTTT CASSEGSYNTEAFF
TRBJ2-1 . TRBV7-2 . TGTGCCAGCAGCTTCGTTCTAGGTCCCAATGAGCAGTTCTTC CASSFVLGPNEQFF
TRBJ2-3 once TRBV12-3/TRBV12-4 . TGTGCCAGCACCGGGTACTCAGATACGCAGTATTTT CASTGYSDTQYF
TRBJ2-1 . TRBV3-1/TRBV3-2 . TGTGCCAGCAGCCAGGGTTCATCAGGGGCCTTTGGTGAGCAGTTCTTC CASSQGSSGAFGEQFF
TRBJ2-3 . TRBV7-2 . TGTGCCAGCAGCTTCTCAGTCACAGATACGCAGTATTTT CASSFSVTDTQYF
TRBJ1-1 . TRBV28 . TGTGCCAGCGTTTGGAGCATGAACACTGAAGCTTTCTTT CASVWSMNTEAFF
TRBJ1-1 few TRBV6-1 TRBD1 TGTGCCAGCAGTGAAAGAGGCGACAGGGCCTTACACTTTGAAGCTTTCTTT CASSERGDRALHFEAFF
TRBJ2-2 . TRBV19 TRBD1 TGTGCCAGTAGTCACGGGCGACAGGGGGCAATCGGGGAGCTGTTTTTT CASSHGRQGAIGELFF
TRBJ1-2 . TRBV7-9 . TGTGCCAGCAGCTTACGGGCAGGGGATGGCTACACCTTC CASSLRAGDGYTF
TRBJ2-1 . TRBV7-3 TRBD1 TGTGCCAGCAGCAATACAGGGGGGCCCTACAATGAGCAGTTCTTC CASSNTGGPYNEQFF
TRBJ2-2 . TRBV5-1 TRBD2 TGCGCCAGCAGCCCTCGGGGGGGGTCGAACACCGGGGAGCTGTTTTTT CASSPRGGSNTGELFF
TRBJ1-5 . TRBV5-1 . TGCGCCAGCAGCCGACAGGCAGGTCAGCCCCAGCATTTT CASSRQAGQPQHF
TRBJ2-3 . TRBV6-6 . TGTGCCAGCAGTTACGGGGCGACAGATACGCAGTATTTT CASSYGATDTQYF
TRBJ2-2 . TRBV6-2/TRBV6-3 . TGTGCCAGCAGTTACCATACCGGGGAGCTGTTTTTT CASSYHTGELFF
TRBJ1-1 . TRBV2 . TGTGCCAGCACCACCACAGCAGCCGCTTTCTTT CASTTTAAAFF
TRBJ1-2 . TRBV7-9 TRBD1 TGTGCCAGCCACACAGGGGTCTATGGCTACACCTTC CASHTGVYGYTF
TRBJ1-3 . TRBV3-1/TRBV3-2 . TGTGCCAGCAGCCAGGGCAGGGGCTGGGGAAACACCATATATTTT CASSQGRGWGNTIYF
TRBJ1-4 . TRBV19 TRBD1 TGTGCCAGTAGTGCCCTCCGGGACAGGGGGCTGAGTGGTGAAAAACTGTTTTTT CASSALRDRGLSGEKLFF
TRBJ2-1 . TRBV27 TRBD2 TGTGCCAGCAGTTTATATGGACTAGCGGGGGGCCCCTACTCCTACAATGAGCAGTTCTTC CASSLYGLAGGPYSYNEQFF